The subject of this entry is one T cell receptor beta chain. Its target is not known. This sample was taken from a study of shared clonotypes between healthy human individuals. After removal of 4 bases from V and 6 bases from J, the junction contained 4 bases not matched to a gene. Germline V lookup: CDR1 SNHLY, CDR2 FYNNEI. The CDR3 has 14 residues. Sequencing was at deep level. Profiling relied on immunoSEQ multiplex PCR, and the TCRdb table lists in-frame clones only, not all of them. Of 2 million to 2.5 million clones listed, approximately 94% are singletons. Whole-study findings and limits: Compared with clonotypes that all four donors shared, non-shared clonotypes had lower generation probabilities.

Both subsets, CD45RA+ naive and CD45RA-negative memory, were split from the CD4+ cells. The chain couples TRBV2 to TRBJ2-3, with TRBD1 matching 10 bases. The TCR sequence derives from a man between 18 and 35 years old in good health. Sequencing used naive CD4+ T cells sorted from blood. Stated subset: CD45RA+ positively selected. DNA of the CDR3: TGTGCCAGCAGTGGGGACAGGGGTTCGGATACGCAGTATTTT. It encodes CASSGDRGSDTQYF.